This T cell receptor (beta chain) is from a study of human T cells and chemical hapten exposure. Study-level background: Sensitization used 2% DPC on around 2 cm by around 2 cm upper inner arm skin.

Study-wide results and caveats: In comparison with controls, expanded TCRs gave rise to a significantly larger number of large CDR3 similarity clusters.

The library gave individual cDNA molecules unique molecular identifiers. TCRdb ran MiXCR on the RACE reads and lists one entry per CDR3 protein. The sample has about 100,000 distinct CDR3 sequences, 11% seen once; the top ten hold 3% to 4%. V lost 0 bases and J lost 5; bases outside the gene matches: 11. Germline CDR1 LGHNA, CDR2 YSLEER. CDR3 length: 18 amino acids. This clonotype has at least ten counts. Its antigen is undetermined. Time point noted: patch test 1, 2 weeks after DPC sensitization. Stated treatment: therapeutic diphenylcyclopropenone sensitization with weekly scalp DPC. Donation of samples came from alopecia patients who were 18 to 70 years old and suitable for DPC.

This clonotype originated in a woman aged 40 to 50 with alopecia areata. Some clones in this sample may be carry-over from other donors' samples. V is TRBV4-3 and J is TRBJ1-1, with TRBD1 matching over 11 bases. The source material was whole blood, sampled in connection with sensitization to the hapten diphenylcyclopropenone (DPC). CDR3: CASSQDVGQGGRGTEAFF. CDR3 DNA: TGCGCCAGCAGCCAAGATGTGGGACAGGGGGGCCGAGGGACTGAAGCTTTCTTT.